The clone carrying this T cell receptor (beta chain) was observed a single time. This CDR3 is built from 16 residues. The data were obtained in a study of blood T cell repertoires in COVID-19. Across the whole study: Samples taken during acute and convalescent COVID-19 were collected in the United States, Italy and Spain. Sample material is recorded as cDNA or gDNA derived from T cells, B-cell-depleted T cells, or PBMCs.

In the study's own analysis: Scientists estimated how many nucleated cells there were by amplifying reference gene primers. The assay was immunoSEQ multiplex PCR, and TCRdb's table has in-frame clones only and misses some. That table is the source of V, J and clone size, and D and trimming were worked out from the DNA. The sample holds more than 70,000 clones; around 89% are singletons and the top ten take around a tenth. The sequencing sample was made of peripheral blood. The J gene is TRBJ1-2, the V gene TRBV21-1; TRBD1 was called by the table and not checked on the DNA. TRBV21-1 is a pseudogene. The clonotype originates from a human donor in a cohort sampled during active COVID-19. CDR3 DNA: TGTGCCAGCAGCAAAGGGGGCCAAGGGGGAGTCTATGGCTACACCTTC. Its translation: CASSKGGQGGVYGYTF.